What follows describes a single T cell receptor beta chain. Antigen: not known. This record belongs to a study of OX40 agonist ivuxolimab in advanced cancers. Whole-study context: While on treatment, patients had intravenous ivuxolimab at 0.01 to 10 mg/kg every 2 weeks. Patients treated during dose escalation were battling hepatocellular carcinoma, melanoma, renal cell or head and neck cancer.

Measured with immunoSEQ multiplex PCR; TCRdb has only the in-frame clones, and not every one. The repertoire holds tens of thousands of clones, roughly nine tenths seen once, with about an eighth in the top ten. Study results and caveats: The work left the antigen specificity of expanded peripheral T cells undetermined. Expanded clones were, on average, more numerous among CD8+ T cells than CD4+.

Sequenced material: CD4+ or CD8+ T cells sorted from blood, taken in a trial of the OX40 agonist ivuxolimab. This clonotype originated in an adult with an advanced solid tumor such as melanoma, head and neck, liver or kidney cancer.

CDR3 coding DNA: TGTGCCAGCAGCTGGACTTTTCTTAGCACAGATACGCAGTATTTT. Protein product: CASSWTFLSTDTQYF. The rearrangement joins TRBV6-5 to TRBJ2-3, with D maybe TRBD2 (5 bases). V lost 6 bases, J lost 0 bases, and 13 bases lay in between. Germline CDR1 MNHEY, CDR2 SVGAGI. This CDR3 spans 15 amino acids.